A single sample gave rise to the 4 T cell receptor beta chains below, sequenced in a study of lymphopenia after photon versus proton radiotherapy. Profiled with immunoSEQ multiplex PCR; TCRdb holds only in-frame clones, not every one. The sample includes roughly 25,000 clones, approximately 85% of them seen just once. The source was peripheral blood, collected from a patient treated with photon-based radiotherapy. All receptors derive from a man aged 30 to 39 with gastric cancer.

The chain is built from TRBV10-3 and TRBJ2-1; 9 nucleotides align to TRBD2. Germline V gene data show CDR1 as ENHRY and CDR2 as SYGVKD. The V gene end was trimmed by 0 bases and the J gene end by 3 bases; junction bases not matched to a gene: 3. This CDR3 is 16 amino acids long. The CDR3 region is CAISESTRGGYNEQFF. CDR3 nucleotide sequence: TGTGCCATCAGTGAGTCGACGCGGGGGGGCTACAATGAGCAGTTCTTC.

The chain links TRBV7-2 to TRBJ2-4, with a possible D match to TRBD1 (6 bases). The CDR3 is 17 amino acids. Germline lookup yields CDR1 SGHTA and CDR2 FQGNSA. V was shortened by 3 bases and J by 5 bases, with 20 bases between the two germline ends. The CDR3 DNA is TGTGCCAGCAGCTTCACCGGGACACACGCACTACAAAACATTCAGTACTTC. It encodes CASSFTGTHALQNIQYF.

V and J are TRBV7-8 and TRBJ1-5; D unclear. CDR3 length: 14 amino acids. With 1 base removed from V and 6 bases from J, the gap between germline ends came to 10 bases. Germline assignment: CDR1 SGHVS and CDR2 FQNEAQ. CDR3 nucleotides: TGTGCCAGCAGCTTAGGTACCGAAGGTCAGCCCCAGCATTTT. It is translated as CASSLGTEGQPQHF.

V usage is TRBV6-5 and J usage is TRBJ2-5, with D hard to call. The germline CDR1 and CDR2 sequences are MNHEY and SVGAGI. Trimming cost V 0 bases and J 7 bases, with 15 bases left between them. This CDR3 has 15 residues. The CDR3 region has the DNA TGTGCCAGCAGTTACTCGACCAGTGATGTCTGGACCCAGTACTTC. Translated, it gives CASSYSTSDVWTQYF.